A selection of T cell receptor beta chains follows, all from one sample in a study of blood T cells in healthy people across ages. TCRdb independently ran MiXCR on the 5' RACE reads; one entry per CDR3 protein. This table has about 1.4 million distinct CDR3 sequences, approximately 59% appearing once. The sample was blood. These receptors were taken from a man between 18 and 29 years old in good health. CDR3s include the opening cysteine and the closing phenylalanine or tryptophan. The D gene is left open where the match is weak. Some rows mark clone size as missing; the rest say once, few, many or name a class of expanded clone.

CDR3nt | CDR3aa | len | v_gene | abundance | d_gene | j_gene
TGTGCCAGCAGTGTGTGGGCAGATACGCAGTATTTT | CASSVWADTQYF | 12 | TRBV25-1 | many | . | TRBJ2-3
TGCGCCAGCAGCCGACTAAGTGGGCAGTTCTTC | CASSRLSGQFF | 11 | TRBV4-1 | . | . | TRBJ2-1
TGTGCCAGCAGTTGGTTGGGAGATACGCAGTATTTT | CASSWLGDTQYF | 12 | TRBV7-9 | once | . | TRBJ2-3
TGCGCCAGCAGCCAAGGGGGCGCGGGCGTAAGTTTTAGGTACGAGCAGTACTTC | CASSQGGAGVSFRYEQYF | 18 | TRBV4-1 | . | . | TRBJ2-7
TGTGCCACCAGTGGTGACCCAAGCACAGGTACGCAGTATTTT | CATSGDPSTGTQYF | 14 | TRBV24-1 | . | . | TRBJ2-3
TGTGCCAGCAGCTGGACAGAAGGATCCTACGAGCAGTACTTC | CASSWTEGSYEQYF | 14 | TRBV13 | few | . | TRBJ2-7
TGCGCCAGCAGCCAAGATTGGGTTAAGGGGGCAGCCAAAAACATTCAGTACTTC | CASSQDWVKGAAKNIQYF | 18 | TRBV4-3 | once | TRBD1 | TRBJ2-4
TGCGCCAGCAGCCCCCAAGGTAGCGGGAGATACAACTCCTACAATGAGCAGTTCTTC | CASSPQGSGRYNSYNEQFF | 19 | TRBV5-1 | once | TRBD2 | TRBJ2-1
TGTGCCAGCAGCTTTGGGCATATAGGCTCCTACAATGAGCAGTTCTTC | CASSFGHIGSYNEQFF | 16 | TRBV5-4 | . | . | TRBJ2-1
TGTGCCAGCAGCGACTACCCCCGGGACCGACGTATCGCTTTCTTT | CASSDYPRDRRIAFF | 15 | TRBV9 | . | . | TRBJ1-1
TGCAGCGTCAAAGCAGCGGGACAGCACTACGAGCAGTACTTC | CSVKAAGQHYEQYF | 14 | TRBV29-1 | many | . | TRBJ2-7
TGTGCCAGCAGTCCCTTAGGGACTAGCGGCCCCTACGAGCAGTACTTC | CASSPLGTSGPYEQYF | 16 | TRBV27 | . | TRBD2 | TRBJ2-7
TGCAGTGCTACCACGGAACAAGAGACCCAGTACTTC | CSATTEQETQYF | 12 | TRBV20-1 | . | . | TRBJ2-5
TGCGCCAGCAGCCCCGGCGGCTACCTCTATGGCTACACCTTC | CASSPGGYLYGYTF | 14 | TRBV4-3 | few | . | TRBJ1-2
TGTGCCAGCAGCTTAGAGGGGTTAGCGGGAATGTCAGCCAAAAACATTCAGTACTTC | CASSLEGLAGMSAKNIQYF | 19 | TRBV7-2 | few | TRBD2 | TRBJ2-4
TGTGCCAGCAGCTTTAACGGGGGCGGCGGCGGGGAGCTGTTTTTT | CASSFNGGGGGELFF | 15 | TRBV7-9 | . | . | TRBJ2-2
TGCGCCAGCAGTGAAGACGCGGGTTACTCCTACGAGCAGTACTTC | CASSEDAGYSYEQYF | 15 | TRBV10-2 | . | . | TRBJ2-7
TGTGCCAGCAGCTTATCACTTCGGGAGCAGTTCTTC | CASSLSLREQFF | 12 | TRBV7-2 | . | . | TRBJ2-1
TGTGCCATCGGAGGGGGAGCTGAAGCTTTCTTT | CAIGGGAEAFF | 11 | TRBV10-3 | . | . | TRBJ1-1
TGTGCCAGCAGTTACCTGACGGGGACAGGGGGTTCTGGGGCCAACGTCCTGACTTTC | CASSYLTGTGGSGANVLTF | 19 | TRBV27 | . | TRBD1 | TRBJ2-6
TGTGCCAGCAGCTTAGATCAGACCATCCAGAAAAACTATGGCTACACCTTC | CASSLDQTIQKNYGYTF | 17 | TRBV7-2 | . | . | TRBJ1-2
TGTGCCAGCAGTTCTACCCAGATGGCAGGCTACGAGCAGTACTTC | CASSSTQMAGYEQYF | 15 | TRBV27 | . | . | TRBJ2-7
TGTGCCAGCAGGGCGGGGGAATCATATTCCTACGAGCAGTACTTC | CASRAGESYSYEQYF | 15 | TRBV12-3/TRBV12-4 | . | TRBD2 | TRBJ2-7
TGTGCCAGCAGTTTGCTTGGCCAAGAGACCCAGTACTTC | CASSLLGQETQYF | 13 | TRBV27 | many | . | TRBJ2-5
TGCGCCAGCAGCCAGACCGGGACAGGGTCTCTAAAGAATGAGCAGTTCTTC | CASSQTGTGSLKNEQFF | 17 | TRBV4-3 | . | TRBD1 | TRBJ2-1
TGTGCCACCAGCAGAGATCGGGAGAACCAGCCCCAGCATTTT | CATSRDRENQPQHF | 14 | TRBV15 | . | . | TRBJ1-5
TGTGCCAGCAGTTCCCAAGTCCACACAGATACGCAGTATTTT | CASSSQVHTDTQYF | 14 | TRBV28 | . | . | TRBJ2-3
TGTGCCAGCAGTGAGGGGGACTGGCAAGAGACCCAGTACTTC | CASSEGDWQETQYF | 14 | TRBV6-1 | . | . | TRBJ2-5
TGTGCCAGCAGCTTTCAGGGACGTGTTGCCGCTGAGCAGTACTTC | CASSFQGRVAAEQYF | 15 | TRBV7-9 | few | . | TRBJ2-7
TGCAGTGCTAGCCCCGGGACTAGCGGGAGCTGGGAGCAGTACTTC | CSASPGTSGSWEQYF | 15 | TRBV20-1 | few | TRBD2 | TRBJ2-7
TGCAGCGTTGTCTCCAGGGGCTTCGAGCAGTACTTC | CSVVSRGFEQYF | 12 | TRBV29-1 | few | . | TRBJ2-7
TGCGCCAGCAGCCAAGATCGGTTCGATACGCAGTATTTT | CASSQDRFDTQYF | 13 | TRBV4-1 | few | . | TRBJ2-3
TGTGCCAGCAGCATGTCGGACGAGCAGTACTTC | CASSMSDEQYF | 11 | TRBV7-2 | . | . | TRBJ2-7
TGCAGTGCTCCCGGGGCCGAGGGTTATGGCTACACCTTC | CSAPGAEGYGYTF | 13 | TRBV20-1 | . | . | TRBJ1-2
TGTGCCACCAGTGATCAGTACAGGAACTATGGCTACACCTTC | CATSDQYRNYGYTF | 14 | TRBV24-1 | . | . | TRBJ1-2
TGCGCCAGCAGAGACCCGGAGACAGATACGCAGTATTTT | CASRDPETDTQYF | 13 | TRBV5-1 | few | . | TRBJ2-3
TGTGCCAGCAGTTTAGTATTCCGGGGGGAGCAGTACTTC | CASSLVFRGEQYF | 13 | TRBV12-3/TRBV12-4 | few | . | TRBJ2-7
TGCAGCGTTGAGAGGGCCTACAACGTCCTGACTTTC | CSVERAYNVLTF | 12 | TRBV29-1 | . | . | TRBJ2-6
TGCAGCGTTGAAGATGCGGCAGCGGAGCCAGGGGGCTACACCTTC | CSVEDAAAEPGGYTF | 15 | TRBV29-1 | once | . | TRBJ1-2
TGTGCCAGCAGTGGGGCGCAGAAACAAGAGACCCAGTACTTC | CASSGAQKQETQYF | 14 | TRBV25-1 | . | . | TRBJ2-5
TGCAGTGCTAGAGGTGGACAGGACCCATACGAGCAGTACTTC | CSARGGQDPYEQYF | 14 | TRBV20-1 | . | TRBD1 | TRBJ2-7
TGCGCCATCAGCCAAGGGGTCTGGGAAGAGACCCAGTACTTC | CAISQGVWEETQYF | 14 | TRBV4-3 | . | . | TRBJ2-5
TGCAGTGCTAGAGAGACAGCAAGGAACAGATACAATGAGCAGTTCTTC | CSARETARNRYNEQFF | 16 | TRBV20-1 | . | . | TRBJ2-1
TGTGCCAGCAGCGCTGACATCCTGACTAACTATGGCTACACCTTC | CASSADILTNYGYTF | 15 | TRBV9 | few | . | TRBJ1-2
TGCAGTGCCGCTTCGGACAGGGAGGGCTCACCCCTCCACTTT | CSAASDREGSPLHF | 14 | TRBV20-1 | . | TRBD1 | TRBJ1-6
TGTGCCAGCAGTGACTATCAGTTTCGGGTCTATGGCTACACCTTC | CASSDYQFRVYGYTF | 15 | TRBV6-4 | . | . | TRBJ1-2
TGCAGTGCTAGAGAAGGAGGTTCACCCCTCCACTTT | CSAREGGSPLHF | 12 | TRBV20-1 | . | . | TRBJ1-6
TGTGCCAGCAGCTTAGCCCGAGACACGATCTCCTACAATGAGCAGTTCTTC | CASSLARDTISYNEQFF | 17 | TRBV7-9 | . | . | TRBJ2-1
TGTGCCAGCTGGCTAGCGGTTAGCACAGATACGCAGTATTTT | CASWLAVSTDTQYF | 14 | TRBV2 | few | TRBD2 | TRBJ2-3
TGTGCCAGCAGGAAAGAGGGAAGAATGGATGAAAAACTGTTTTTT | CASRKEGRMDEKLFF | 15 | TRBV6-6 | . | . | TRBJ1-4
TGTGCCAGCAGCGCAGACAGGGGAAACGGGCCCCAGCATTTT | CASSADRGNGPQHF | 14 | TRBV9 | . | TRBD1 | TRBJ1-5